This T cell receptor (beta chain) was captured by sequencing in a study of shared clonotypes between healthy human individuals. Background on the study: Three CD4 naive, three CD4 memory, two CD8 naive and one CD8 memory plate were used per donor. General observations from the study: Naive subsets generally had larger estimated richness than memory subsets.

The CDR3 has 12 residues. CDR1 is SNHLY, CDR2 FYNNEI, per germline. The V gene end was trimmed by 9 bases and the J gene end by 3 bases; junction bases not matched to a gene: 4. At deep level, the assay was performed. Each PCR replicate from the sorted subsets contained about 180 ng DNA, which is about 31,000 T cell genomes. Libraries were prepared by immunoSEQ multiplex PCR; TCRdb keeps only in-frame clonotypes and omits some of them. This sample has 950,000 to 1,200,000 clones; roughly 80% occur once, and the top ten carry approximately 0.9%. This clone was observed a handful of times. Its target is not known.

The TCR comes from a man aged 18-30 years in good health. Some clones in this sample may be carry-over from other donors' samples. Material: memory CD4+ T cells from PBMCs. Subset specified: CD45RA-negative fraction. The rearrangement links TRBV2 to TRBJ2-7; 8 positions agree with TRBD1. CDR3 protein: CASGQGIYEQYF. In DNA, the CDR3 is TGTGCCAGTGGACAGGGAATCTACGAGCAGTACTTC.